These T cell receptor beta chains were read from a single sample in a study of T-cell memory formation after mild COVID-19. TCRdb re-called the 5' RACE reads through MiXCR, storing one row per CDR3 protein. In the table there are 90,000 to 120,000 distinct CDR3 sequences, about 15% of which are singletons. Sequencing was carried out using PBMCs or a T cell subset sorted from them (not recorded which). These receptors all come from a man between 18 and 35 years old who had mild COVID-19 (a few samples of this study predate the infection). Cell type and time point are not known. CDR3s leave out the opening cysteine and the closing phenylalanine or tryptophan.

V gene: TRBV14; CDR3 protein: ASSQGTGGAWTEAF
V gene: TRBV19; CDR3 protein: ASMRGHDEQF
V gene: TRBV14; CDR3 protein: ASSQVGWDYEQY
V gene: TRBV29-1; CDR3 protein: SVESSFSTDTQY
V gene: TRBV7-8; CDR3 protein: ASASGGNTGELF
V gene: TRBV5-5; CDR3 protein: ASSLDVNTEAF
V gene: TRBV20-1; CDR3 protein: SAPGWQTDQPQH
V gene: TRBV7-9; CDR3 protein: ASSLGRGTGEYREQY
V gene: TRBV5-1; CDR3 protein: ASSSELAGVYNEQF
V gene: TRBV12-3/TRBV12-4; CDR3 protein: ASSLSWETQY
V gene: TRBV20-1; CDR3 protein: SAPGTSAPYEQY
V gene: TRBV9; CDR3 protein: ASSDRDSSYEQY
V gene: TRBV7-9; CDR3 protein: ASSSLRGLNTEAF
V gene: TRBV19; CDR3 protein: ASSITGTYEQY
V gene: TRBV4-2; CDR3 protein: ASSQGSGGADTQY
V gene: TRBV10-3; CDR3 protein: AIRDRNTEAF
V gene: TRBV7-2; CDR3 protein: ASSSPADRAEETQY
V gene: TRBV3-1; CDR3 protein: ASSRKLRTGWDEQY
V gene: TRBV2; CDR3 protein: ATRTGPGDTQY
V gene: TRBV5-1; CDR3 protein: ASDFQGNTDTQY
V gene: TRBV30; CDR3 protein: AWSLEEQF
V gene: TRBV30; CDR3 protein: AWSVAGTHYYNEQF
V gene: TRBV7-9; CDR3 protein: ASRPTTDSPTEAF
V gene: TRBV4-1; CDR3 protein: ASSQAGGSYNEQF
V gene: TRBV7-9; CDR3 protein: ASRSSVYVANVLT
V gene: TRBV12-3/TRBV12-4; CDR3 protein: ASSFLGLNSPLH